These 8 T cell receptor beta chains were sequenced from one sample in a study of T cells in Graves' hyperthyroidism and ophthalmopathy. From RNA transcripts, TCR beta CDR3 regions were amplified. Carried out on the TCR CDR3, a first-round RT-PCR used the HTBI primer set. TCRdb re-called the multiplex PCR reads with MiXCR, one entry per CDR3 protein. The data show approximately 530,000 distinct CDR3 sequences, with over 15% seen just once and about 20% held by the top ten. Input material: blood. The source is a woman under 30 with Graves' hyperthyroidism.

This clonotype turned up a few times. The chain joins TRBV5-1 to TRBJ2-5, with TRBD2 matching over 8 bases. Germline loops: CDR1 SGHRS, CDR2 YFSETQ. V shed 4 bases, J shed 5 bases, and the junction held 13 bases outside the gene matches. The CDR3 is 16 residues long. The CDR3: CASSVGLAASGETQYF. The CDR3 nucleotides are TGCGCCAGCAGCGTTGGACTAGCCGCCTCCGGGGAGACCCAGTACTTC.

This clonotype was observed a few times. V and J are TRBV4-1 and TRBJ2-7, with 12 bases identical to TRBD2. CDR1 is MGHRA, CDR2 YSYEKL, per germline. Trimming removed 0 bases from V and 3 bases from J; junction bases left unmatched: 9. The CDR3 has 18 residues. The CDR3 nucleotides read TGCGCCAGCAGCCAAGACGGGACACTAGCGGGAGGATACTACGAGCAGTACTTC. Protein sequence: CASSQDGTLAGGYYEQYF.

The V call is TRBV7-9, the J call TRBJ1-6; D unresolved. The V gene lost 1 base and the J gene lost 6 bases, with 7 bases spanning the gap. CDR3 size: 14 residues. The germline gives CDR1 SEHNR, CDR2 FQNEAQ (reference sequence). The CDR3 reads CASSLGLGNSPLHF. The CDR3 DNA is TGTGCCAGCAGCTTAGGGTTGGGTAATTCACCCCTCCACTTT.

Many counts were recorded for this clonotype. The rearrangement joins TRBV29-1 to TRBJ2-1; D uncertain. Trimming took 0 bases from V and 5 from J, leaving 32 bases between them. This CDR3 spans 21 amino acids. The germline CDR1 and CDR2 sequences are SQVTM and ANQGSEA. CDR3 protein: CSVEDLIRPVRVRLEDNEQFF. DNA for the CDR3: TGCAGCGTTGAAGATCTGATCCGGCCAGTACGCGTTCGGTTGGAAGACAATGAGCAGTTCTTC.

The chain combines TRBV7-2 with TRBJ2-7; no definite D call. From germline, CDR1 is SGHTA and CDR2 FQGNSA. Trimming pared 5 bases from V and 0 bases from J, leaving 14 bases between. The CDR3 spans 15 residues. The CDR3 protein is CASSLDGGGSYEQYF. DNA of the CDR3: TGTGCCAGCAGCCTGGACGGCGGTGGCTCCTACGAGCAGTACTTC. The variable domain in full, with the rest retrieved from reference TRBV7-2 and TRBJ2-7, is GAGVSQSPSNKVTEKGKDVELRCDPISGHTALYWYRQSLGQGLEFLIYFQGNSAPDKSGLPSDRFSAERTGGSVSTLTIQRTQQEDSAVYLCASSLDGGGSYEQYFGPGTRLTVT.

The chain carries TRBV6-1 and TRBJ2-5; D is perhaps TRBD2 (6 bases). Per the germline V gene, CDR1 is MNHNS and CDR2 is SASEGT. This CDR3 spans 16 amino acids. V dropped 7 bases and J dropped 2 bases, with 20 bases sitting between them. CDR3 amino acids: CASTLSGGFPQETQYF. In nucleotides, the CDR3 is TGTGCCAGCACCCTAAGCGGAGGGTTCCCTCAAGAGACCCAGTACTTC.

This clonotype appeared many times. The J gene is TRBJ1-1, the V gene TRBV20-1, with D possibly matching TRBD1 (5 bases). This CDR3 has 13 residues. Deletions cut 1 base from V and 8 bases from J, with 14 bases between. The germline V gene has CDR1 DFQATT and CDR2 SNEGSKA (reference sequence). CDR3 loop: CSARVDGNREAFF. The CDR3 region has the DNA TGCAGTGCTAGAGTGGATGGGAACAGGGAAGCTTTCTTT.

This clonotype occurred many times. The chain combines TRBV20-1 with TRBJ2-1; 11 bases are a match to TRBD1. Looked up from germline, CDR1 is DFQATT and CDR2 is SNEGSKA (reference sequence). The junction had 4 bases not matched to a gene; V was cut back by 5 bases and J by 7 bases. This CDR3 is built from 13 residues. The CDR3 bases are TGCAGTGCTTTCGGACAGGGGGCAAATGAGCAGTTCTTC. Translated: CSAFGQGANEQFF.